This T cell receptor (beta chain) was recovered during a study of cytomegalovirus exposure and HLA in healthy donors. Study as a whole: Findings of an earlier analysis included over 95 million unique TCR beta sequences from 180 million or so T cells. Findings of the study overall: Through in vitro validation, a few CMV-associated chains were shown to be specific for CMV antigens. Earlier results showed most TCR beta V segments being productive about 90% or about 30% of the time.

PCR primers comprised 60 Vbeta and 13 Jbeta primers. Sequencing was performed with immunoSEQ multiplex PCR; in TCRdb, only in-frame clones are kept and a portion is missing. The profile shows approximately 100,000 clones, about 79% of them singletons. Points on this clone: The antigen is unknown.

The CDR3 has 16 amino acids. Germline trimming cut 5 bases from V and 4 bases from J; bases unmatched to any gene: 12. The germline V gene encodes CDR1 MDHEN and CDR2 SYDVKM. The sequence was collected from a woman under 30 in good health and CMV-seronegative. The sequenced sample consisted of PBMCs. The V gene is TRBV28, the J gene TRBJ2-7; 9 bases align to TRBD2. This chain's CDR3 is CASSPATGRGGYEQYF. Written as DNA, the CDR3 is TGTGCCAGCAGTCCCGCCACTGGGCGGGGGGGGTACGAGCAGTACTTC.